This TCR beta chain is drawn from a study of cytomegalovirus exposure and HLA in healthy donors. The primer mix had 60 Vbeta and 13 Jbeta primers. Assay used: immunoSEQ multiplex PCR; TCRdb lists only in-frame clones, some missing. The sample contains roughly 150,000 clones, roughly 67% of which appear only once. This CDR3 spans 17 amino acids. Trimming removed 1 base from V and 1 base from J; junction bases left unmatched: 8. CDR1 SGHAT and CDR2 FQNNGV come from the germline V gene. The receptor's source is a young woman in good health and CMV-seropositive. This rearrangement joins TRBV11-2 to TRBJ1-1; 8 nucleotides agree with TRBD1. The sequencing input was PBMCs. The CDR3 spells CASSLAGQGGKNTEAFF. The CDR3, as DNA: TGTGCCAGCAGCTTAGCCGGACAGGGTGGTAAGAACACTGAAGCTTTCTTT.